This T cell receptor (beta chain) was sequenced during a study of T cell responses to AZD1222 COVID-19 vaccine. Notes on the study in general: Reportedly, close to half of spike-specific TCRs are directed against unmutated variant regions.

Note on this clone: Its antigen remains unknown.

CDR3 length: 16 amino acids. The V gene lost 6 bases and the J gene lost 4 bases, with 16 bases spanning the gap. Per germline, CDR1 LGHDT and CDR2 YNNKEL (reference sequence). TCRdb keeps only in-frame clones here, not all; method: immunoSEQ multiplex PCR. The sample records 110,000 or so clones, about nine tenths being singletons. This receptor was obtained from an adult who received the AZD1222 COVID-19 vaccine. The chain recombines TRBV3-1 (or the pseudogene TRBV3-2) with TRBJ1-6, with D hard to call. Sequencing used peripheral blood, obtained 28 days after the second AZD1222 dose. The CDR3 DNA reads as TGTGCCAGCAGGCAAACGTCAGGAACTTATAATTCACCCCTCCACTTT. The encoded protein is CASRQTSGTYNSPLHF.